This is a list of T cell receptor beta chains from one sample in a study of OX40 agonist ivuxolimab in advanced cancers. Data came from immunoSEQ multiplex PCR; TCRdb stores just in-frame clones and leaves some out. The profile shows about 79,000 clones, 90% of them singletons. The material was CD4+ or CD8+ T cells sorted from blood, obtained in a trial of the OX40 agonist ivuxolimab. The source of these receptors is an adult with an advanced solid tumor such as melanoma, head and neck, liver or kidney cancer. Both conserved end residues are part of each CDR3. D genes are given only for firm matches. Not every row has a clone size; where given, it reads once, few, many or a size class.

J gene | D gene | V gene | clone size | CDR3 DNA | CDR3 protein
TRBJ2-6 | . | TRBV6-1 | . | TGTGCCAGCAGAGGGGGTTCTGGGGCCAACGTCCTGACTTTC | CASRGGSGANVLTF
TRBJ2-1 | . | TRBV4-1 | once | TGCGCCAGCAGCCTAGAGACGGGGGCTGGTAATGAGCAGTTCTTC | CASSLETGAGNEQFF
TRBJ2-4 | TRBD2 | TRBV6-5 | once | TGTGCCAGCAGTCCCGACCTAGCGGGGAAAAACATTCAGTACTTC | CASSPDLAGKNIQYF
TRBJ2-1 | . | TRBV4-1 | . | TGCGCCAGCAGCCAAGATTCGGGGGCCCCGTACAATGAGCAGTTCTTC | CASSQDSGAPYNEQFF
TRBJ2-1 | TRBD1 | TRBV7-9 | once | TGTGCCAGCAGCCGGACAGGGTTCGATGAGCAGTTCTTC | CASSRTGFDEQFF
TRBJ1-1 | . | TRBV5-8 | . | TGTGCCAGCAGAATGTTCTCAGGGGTCAGCACTGAAGCTTTCTTT | CASRMFSGVSTEAFF
TRBJ2-1 | . | TRBV10-3 | once | TGTGCCATCCGTCGGACGGACCGTACGGGGTCCTACAATGAGCAGTTCTTC | CAIRRTDRTGSYNEQFF
TRBJ2-3 | TRBD1 | TRBV11-2 | . | TGTGCCAGCAGCTTAGCCGCTGCGACAGGGACAGATACGCAGTATTTT | CASSLAAATGTDTQYF
TRBJ2-1 | TRBD2 | TRBV9 | . | TGTGCCAGCAGCCCCACTAGCGGGGGCGGATACAATGAGCAGTTCTTC | CASSPTSGGGYNEQFF
TRBJ1-2 | . | TRBV7-9 | . | TGTGCCAGCAGCTCTGAGACAGGAGCTAACTATGGCTACACCTTC | CASSSETGANYGYTF
TRBJ1-5 | TRBD1 | TRBV5-6 | . | TGTGCCAGCAGCCCCCGACAGGGGGCCGGGGAGCCCCAGCATTTT | CASSPRQGAGEPQHF
TRBJ2-7 | . | TRBV28 | . | TGTGCCAGCAGTTTATGGGGGACCCCCTACGAGCAGTACTTC | CASSLWGTPYEQYF
TRBJ2-2 | TRBD1 | TRBV18 | . | TGTGCCAGCTCACTTATACCAGGGACAGAAAACACCGGGGAGCTGTTTTTT | CASSLIPGTENTGELFF
TRBJ2-2 | TRBD2 | TRBV10-3 | . | TGTGCCACGGGACTACAGAACACCGGGGAGCTGTTTTTT | CATGLQNTGELFF
TRBJ1-6 | TRBD1 | TRBV2 | . | TGTGCCAGCAGTGAAGCTATGGGACAGGGACATTCACCCCTCCACTTT | CASSEAMGQGHSPLHF